This entry lists 6 T cell receptor beta chains sequenced from one sample in a study of blood T cell repertoires in COVID-19. Assay: immunoSEQ multiplex PCR; the TCRdb copy retains only in-frame clones and omits some. In the table there are around 250,000 clones, roughly 88% of which are singletons. Sequencing was carried out using PBMCs or T cells enriched from blood (not recorded which). The receptors shown here come from a woman aged 45-60 years who had recovered from COVID-19.

This clone was counted once. The chain carries TRBV11-2 and TRBJ2-1, with TRBD2 identical over 7 bases. This CDR3 is built from 13 residues. Germline CDR1 SGHAT, CDR2 FQNNGV. Trimming at V came to 5 bases and at J to 9 bases, leaving 7 bases not matched to a gene. In nucleotides, the CDR3 is TGTGCCAGCAGCCCTCAAGCGGGGTTTGAGCAGTTCTTC. Translating gives CASSPQAGFEQFF.

This clone turned up a few times. V usage is TRBV18 and J usage is TRBJ2-3; 10 bases fit TRBD2. In germline, CDR1 is KGHSH, CDR2 LQKENI. The CDR3 runs to 18 residues. Unmatched junction bases numbered 12, after V lost 6 bases and J lost 0 bases. CDR3 protein: CASSVGPSGSQSTDTQYF. CDR3 DNA sequence: TGTGCCAGCTCCGTTGGGCCTAGCGGGAGCCAGAGCACAGATACGCAGTATTTT.

This chain links TRBV7-9 with TRBJ1-5; 8 bases fit TRBD1. This CDR3 has 14 amino acids. J was trimmed by 5 bases and V by 3 bases; bases with no gene match: 3. Germline CDR1 reads SEHNR; CDR2 reads FQNEAQ (reference sequence). CDR3 bases: TGTGCCAGCAGCTTGGACAGGGTCCATCAGCCCCAGCATTTT. Protein: CASSLDRVHQPQHF.

This clone was seen only a few times. The chain has TRBV5-4 and TRBJ2-1; D remains ambiguous. The ends were cut back, 1 base at V and 7 bases at J, with 9 bases in the middle. Germline CDR1 reads SGHNT; CDR2 reads YYREEE (reference sequence). This CDR3 spans 13 amino acids. The chain's CDR3 is CASSLPLQNEQFF. CDR3 in DNA: TGTGCCAGCAGCTTGCCCCTCCAGAATGAGCAGTTCTTC.

The V and J genes are TRBV19 and TRBJ1-2; D perhaps matches TRBD1 (6 bases). The V gene's germline CDR1 is LNHDA and CDR2 SQIVND (reference sequence). With 9 bases removed from V and 7 bases from J, the gap between germline ends came to 15 bases. The CDR3 sequence is 12 residues long. The CDR3 is CASLRGTGGYTF. CDR3 nucleotide sequence: TGTGCCAGCCTTAGGGGGACGGGTGGCTACACCTTC.

This clone appeared a few times. The rearrangement uses TRBV18 and TRBJ1-2; D remains unclear. The CDR3 has 14 residues. The germline V gene encodes CDR1 KGHSH and CDR2 LQKENI. V was clipped by 2 bases and J by 2 bases, with 9 bases between them. Here the CDR3 DNA reads TGTGCCAGCTCACCAGAGGGAGTCAACTATGGCTACACCTTC. This codes for CASSPEGVNYGYTF.